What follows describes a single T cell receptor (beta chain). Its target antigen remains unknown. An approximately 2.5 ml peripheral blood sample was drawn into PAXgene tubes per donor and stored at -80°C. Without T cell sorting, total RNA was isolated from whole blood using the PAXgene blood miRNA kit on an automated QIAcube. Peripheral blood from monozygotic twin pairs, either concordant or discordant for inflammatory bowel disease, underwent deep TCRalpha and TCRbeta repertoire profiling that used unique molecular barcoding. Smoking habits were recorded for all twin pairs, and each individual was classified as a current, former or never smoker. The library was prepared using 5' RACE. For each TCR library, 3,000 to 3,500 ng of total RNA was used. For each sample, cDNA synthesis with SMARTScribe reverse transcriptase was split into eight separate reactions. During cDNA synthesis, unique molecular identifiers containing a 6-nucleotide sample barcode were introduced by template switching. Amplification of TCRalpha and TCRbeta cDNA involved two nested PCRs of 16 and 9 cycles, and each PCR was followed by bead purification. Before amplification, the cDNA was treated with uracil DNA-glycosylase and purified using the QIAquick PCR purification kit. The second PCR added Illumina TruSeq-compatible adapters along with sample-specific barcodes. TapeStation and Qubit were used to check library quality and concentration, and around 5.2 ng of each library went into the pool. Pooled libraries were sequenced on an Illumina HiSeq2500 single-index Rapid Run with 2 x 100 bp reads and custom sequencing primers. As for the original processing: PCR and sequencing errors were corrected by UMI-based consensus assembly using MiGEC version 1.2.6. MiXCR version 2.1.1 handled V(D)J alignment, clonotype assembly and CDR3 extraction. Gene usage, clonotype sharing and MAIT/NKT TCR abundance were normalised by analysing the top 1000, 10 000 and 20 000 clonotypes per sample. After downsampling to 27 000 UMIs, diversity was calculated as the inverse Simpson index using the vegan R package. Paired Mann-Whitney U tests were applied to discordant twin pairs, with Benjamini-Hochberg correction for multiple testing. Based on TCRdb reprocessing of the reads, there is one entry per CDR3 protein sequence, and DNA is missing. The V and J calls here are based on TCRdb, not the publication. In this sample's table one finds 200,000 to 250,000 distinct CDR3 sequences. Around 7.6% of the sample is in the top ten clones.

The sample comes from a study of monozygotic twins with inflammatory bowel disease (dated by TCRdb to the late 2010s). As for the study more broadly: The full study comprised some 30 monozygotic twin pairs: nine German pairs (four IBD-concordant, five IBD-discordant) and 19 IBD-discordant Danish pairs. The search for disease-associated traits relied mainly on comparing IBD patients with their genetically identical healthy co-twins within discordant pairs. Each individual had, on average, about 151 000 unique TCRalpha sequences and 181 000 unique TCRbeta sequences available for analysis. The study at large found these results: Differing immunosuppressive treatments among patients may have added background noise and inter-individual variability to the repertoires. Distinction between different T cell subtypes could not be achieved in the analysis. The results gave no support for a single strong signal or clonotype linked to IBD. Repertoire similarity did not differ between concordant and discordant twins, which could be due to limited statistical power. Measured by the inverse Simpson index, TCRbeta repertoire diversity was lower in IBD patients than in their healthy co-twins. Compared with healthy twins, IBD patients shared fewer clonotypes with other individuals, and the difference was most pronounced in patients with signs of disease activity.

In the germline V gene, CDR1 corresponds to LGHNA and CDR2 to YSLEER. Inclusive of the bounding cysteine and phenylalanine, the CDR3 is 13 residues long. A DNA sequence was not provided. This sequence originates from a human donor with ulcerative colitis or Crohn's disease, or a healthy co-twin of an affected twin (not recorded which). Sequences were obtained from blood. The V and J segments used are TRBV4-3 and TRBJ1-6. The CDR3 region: CASSQEVNSPLHF.